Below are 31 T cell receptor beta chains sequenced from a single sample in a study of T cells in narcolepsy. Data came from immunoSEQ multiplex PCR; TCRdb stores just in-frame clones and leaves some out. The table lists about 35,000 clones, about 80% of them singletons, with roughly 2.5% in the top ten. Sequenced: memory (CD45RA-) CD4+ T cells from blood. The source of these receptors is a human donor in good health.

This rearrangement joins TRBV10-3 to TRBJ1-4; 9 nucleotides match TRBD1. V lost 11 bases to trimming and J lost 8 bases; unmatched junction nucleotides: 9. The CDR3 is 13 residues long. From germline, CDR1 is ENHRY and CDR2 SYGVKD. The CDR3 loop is CASGQGEFEKLFF. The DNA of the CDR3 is TGTGCCTCGGGACAGGGTGAATTCGAAAAACTGTTTTTT.

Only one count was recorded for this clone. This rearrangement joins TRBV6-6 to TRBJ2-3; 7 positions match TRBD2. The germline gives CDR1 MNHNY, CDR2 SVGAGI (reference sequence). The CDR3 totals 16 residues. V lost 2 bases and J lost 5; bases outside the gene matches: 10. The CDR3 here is CASSYPFGGGLDTQYF. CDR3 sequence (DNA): TGTGCCAGCAGTTACCCCTTCGGGGGAGGGCTAGATACGCAGTATTTT.

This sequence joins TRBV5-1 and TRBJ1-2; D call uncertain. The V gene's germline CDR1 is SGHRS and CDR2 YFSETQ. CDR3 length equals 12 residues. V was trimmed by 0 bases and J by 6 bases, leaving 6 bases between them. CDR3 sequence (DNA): TGCGCCAGCAGCTTGGGCCTCAATGGCTACACCTTC. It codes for CASSLGLNGYTF.

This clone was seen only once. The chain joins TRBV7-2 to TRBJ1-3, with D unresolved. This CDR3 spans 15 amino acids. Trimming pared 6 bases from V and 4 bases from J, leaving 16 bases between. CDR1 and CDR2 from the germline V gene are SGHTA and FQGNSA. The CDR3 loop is CASRADPVGGNTIYF. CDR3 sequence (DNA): TGTGCCAGCAGGGCTGATCCGGTTGGGGGAAACACCATATATTTT. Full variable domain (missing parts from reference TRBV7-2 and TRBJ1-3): GAGVSQSPSNKVTEKGKDVELRCDPISGHTALYWYRQSLGQGLEFLIYFQGNSAPDKSGLPSDRFSAERTGGSVSTLTIQRTQQEDSAVYLCASRADPVGGNTIYFGEGSWLTVV.

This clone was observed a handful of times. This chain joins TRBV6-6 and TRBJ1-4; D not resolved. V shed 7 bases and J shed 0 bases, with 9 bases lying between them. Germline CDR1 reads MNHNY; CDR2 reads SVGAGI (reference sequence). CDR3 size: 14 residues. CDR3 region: CASTVGATNEKLFF. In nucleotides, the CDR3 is TGTGCCAGCACGGTCGGTGCAACTAATGAAAAACTGTTTTTT.

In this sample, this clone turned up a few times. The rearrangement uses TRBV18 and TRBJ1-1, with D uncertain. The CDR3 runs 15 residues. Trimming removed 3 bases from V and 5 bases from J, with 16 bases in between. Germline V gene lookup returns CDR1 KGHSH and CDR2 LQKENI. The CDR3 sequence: CASSPPGGVGTEAFF. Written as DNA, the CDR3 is TGTGCCAGCTCACCTCCAGGCGGGGTAGGGACTGAAGCTTTCTTT.

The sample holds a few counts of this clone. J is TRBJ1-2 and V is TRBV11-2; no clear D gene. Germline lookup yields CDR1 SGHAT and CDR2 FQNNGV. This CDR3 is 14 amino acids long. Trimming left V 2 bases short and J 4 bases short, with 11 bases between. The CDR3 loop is CASSLTNGVYGYTF. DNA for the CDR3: TGTGCCAGCAGCTTAACGAACGGGGTCTATGGCTACACCTTC. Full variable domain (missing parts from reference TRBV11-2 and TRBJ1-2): EAGVAQSPRYKIIEKRQSVAFWCNPISGHATLYWYQQILGQGPKLLIQFQNNGVVDDSQLPKDRFSAERLKGVDSTLKIQPAKLEDSAVYLCASSLTNGVYGYTFGSGTRLTVV.

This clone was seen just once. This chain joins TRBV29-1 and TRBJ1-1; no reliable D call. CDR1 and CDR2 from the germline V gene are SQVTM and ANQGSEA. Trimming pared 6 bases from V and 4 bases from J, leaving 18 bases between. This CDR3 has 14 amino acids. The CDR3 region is CSVDTGRFSTEAFF. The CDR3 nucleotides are TGCAGCGTAGATACGGGGAGGTTTAGCACTGAAGCTTTCTTT.

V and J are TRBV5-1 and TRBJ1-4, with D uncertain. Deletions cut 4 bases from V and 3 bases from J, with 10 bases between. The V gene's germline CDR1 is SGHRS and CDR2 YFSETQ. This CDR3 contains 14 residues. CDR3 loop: CASSGGLANEKLFF. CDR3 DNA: TGCGCCAGCAGCGGAGGGTTGGCTAATGAAAAACTGTTTTTT.

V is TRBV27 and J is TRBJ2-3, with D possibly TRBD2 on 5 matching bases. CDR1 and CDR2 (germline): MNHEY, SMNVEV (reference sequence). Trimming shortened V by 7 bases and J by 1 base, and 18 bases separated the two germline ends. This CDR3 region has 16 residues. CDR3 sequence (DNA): TGTGCCAGCATCCCCCTGGGGAGCGGACGCACAGATACGCAGTATTTT. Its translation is CASIPLGSGRTDTQYF.

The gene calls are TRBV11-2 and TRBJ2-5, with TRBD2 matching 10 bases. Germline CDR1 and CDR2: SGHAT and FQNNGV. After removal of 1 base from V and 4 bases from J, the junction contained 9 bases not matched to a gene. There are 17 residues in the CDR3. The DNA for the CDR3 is TGTGCCAGCAGCTTAGGAGCTAGCGGGGGTCAACGAGAGACCCAGTACTTC. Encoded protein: CASSLGASGGQRETQYF.

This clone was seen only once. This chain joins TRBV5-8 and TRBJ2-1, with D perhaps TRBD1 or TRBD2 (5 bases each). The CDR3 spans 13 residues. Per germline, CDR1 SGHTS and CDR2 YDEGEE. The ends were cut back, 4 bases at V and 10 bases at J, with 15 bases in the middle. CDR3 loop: CASSLGPSREQFF. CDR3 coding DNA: TGTGCCAGCAGCCTGGGACCCAGCAGGGAGCAGTTCTTC. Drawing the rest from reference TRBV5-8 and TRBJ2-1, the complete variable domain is EAGVTQSPTHLIKTRGQQATLRCSPISGHTSVYWYQQALGLGLQFLLWYDEGEERNRGNFPPRFSGRQFPNYSSELNVNALELEDSALYLCASSLGPSREQFFGPGTRLTVL.

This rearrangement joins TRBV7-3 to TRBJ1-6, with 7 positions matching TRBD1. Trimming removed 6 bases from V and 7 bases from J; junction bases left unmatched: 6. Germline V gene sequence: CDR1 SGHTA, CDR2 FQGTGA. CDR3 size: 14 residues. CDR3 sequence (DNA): TGTGCCAGCAGTGAAGGGGGCGCGAATTCACCCCTCCACTTT. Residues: CASSEGGANSPLHF.

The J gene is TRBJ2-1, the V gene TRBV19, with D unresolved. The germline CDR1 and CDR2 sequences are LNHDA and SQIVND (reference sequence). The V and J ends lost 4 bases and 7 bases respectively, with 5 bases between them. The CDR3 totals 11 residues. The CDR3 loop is CASSRWNEQFF. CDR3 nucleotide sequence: TGTGCCAGTAGTAGATGGAATGAGCAGTTCTTC.

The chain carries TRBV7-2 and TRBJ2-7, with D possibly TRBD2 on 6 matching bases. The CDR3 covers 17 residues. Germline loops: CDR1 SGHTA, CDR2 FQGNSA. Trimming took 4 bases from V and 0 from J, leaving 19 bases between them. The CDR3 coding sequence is TGTGCCAGCAGCTCGCCCCACCGGGGCGGGGTCTCCTACGAGCAGTACTTC. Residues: CASSSPHRGGVSYEQYF.

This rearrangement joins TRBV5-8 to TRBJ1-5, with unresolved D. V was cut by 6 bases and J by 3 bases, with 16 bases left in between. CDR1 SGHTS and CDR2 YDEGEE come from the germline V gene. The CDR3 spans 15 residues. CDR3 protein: CASTVPGTHNQPQHF. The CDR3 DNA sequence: TGTGCCAGCACCGTCCCGGGAACTCACAATCAGCCCCAGCATTTT.

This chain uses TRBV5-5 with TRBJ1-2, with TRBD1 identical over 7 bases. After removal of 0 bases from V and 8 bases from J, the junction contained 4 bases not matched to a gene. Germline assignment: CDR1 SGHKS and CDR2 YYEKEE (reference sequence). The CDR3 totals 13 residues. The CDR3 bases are TGTGCCAGCAGCTTGGTTAGGGGGCAGGGCTACACCTTC. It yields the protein CASSLVRGQGYTF.

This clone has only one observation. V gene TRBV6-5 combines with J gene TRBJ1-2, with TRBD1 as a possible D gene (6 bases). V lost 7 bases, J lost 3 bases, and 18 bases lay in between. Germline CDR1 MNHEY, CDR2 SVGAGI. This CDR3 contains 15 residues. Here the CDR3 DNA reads TGTGCCAGCATCCGCCTCGGGGGGCTCGACTATGGCTACACCTTC. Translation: CASIRLGGLDYGYTF.

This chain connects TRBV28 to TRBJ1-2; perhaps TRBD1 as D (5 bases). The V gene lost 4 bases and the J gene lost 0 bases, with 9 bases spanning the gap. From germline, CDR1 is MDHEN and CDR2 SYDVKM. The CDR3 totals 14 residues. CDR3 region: CASSSPQANYGYTF. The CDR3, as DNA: TGTGCCAGCAGTTCACCACAGGCTAACTATGGCTACACCTTC.

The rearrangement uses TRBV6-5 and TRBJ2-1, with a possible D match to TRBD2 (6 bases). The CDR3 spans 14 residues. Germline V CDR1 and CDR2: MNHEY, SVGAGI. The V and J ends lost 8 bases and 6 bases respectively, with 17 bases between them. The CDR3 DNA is TGTGCCAGCCAACGACCCGGGGGTGGCAATGAGCAGTTCTTC. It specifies CASQRPGGGNEQFF.

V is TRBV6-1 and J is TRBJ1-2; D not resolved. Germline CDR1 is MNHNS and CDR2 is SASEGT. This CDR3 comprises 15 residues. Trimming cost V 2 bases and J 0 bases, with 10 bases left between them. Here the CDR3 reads CASSEIRAANYGYTF. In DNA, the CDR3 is TGTGCCAGCAGTGAAATCCGGGCAGCTAACTATGGCTACACCTTC.

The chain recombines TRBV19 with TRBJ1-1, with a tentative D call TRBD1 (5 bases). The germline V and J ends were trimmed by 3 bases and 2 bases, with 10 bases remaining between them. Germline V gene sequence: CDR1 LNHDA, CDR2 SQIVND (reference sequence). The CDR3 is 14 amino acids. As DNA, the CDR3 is TGTGCCAGTAGTATTTGGGGCCTAAACACTGAAGCTTTCTTT. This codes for CASSIWGLNTEAFF.

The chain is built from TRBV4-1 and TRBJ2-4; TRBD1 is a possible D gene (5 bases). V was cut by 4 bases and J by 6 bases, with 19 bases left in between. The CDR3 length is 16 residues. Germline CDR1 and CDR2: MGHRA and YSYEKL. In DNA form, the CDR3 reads TGCGCCAGCAGCCTAGGGGCCAATAAACGAAGAAACATTCAGTACTTC. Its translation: CASSLGANKRRNIQYF.

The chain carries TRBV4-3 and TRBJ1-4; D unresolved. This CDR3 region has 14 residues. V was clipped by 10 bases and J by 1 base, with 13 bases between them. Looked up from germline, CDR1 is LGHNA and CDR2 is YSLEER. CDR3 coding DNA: TGCGCCACCTCCTTACAGATAACTAATGAAAAACTGTTTTTT. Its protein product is CATSLQITNEKLFF.

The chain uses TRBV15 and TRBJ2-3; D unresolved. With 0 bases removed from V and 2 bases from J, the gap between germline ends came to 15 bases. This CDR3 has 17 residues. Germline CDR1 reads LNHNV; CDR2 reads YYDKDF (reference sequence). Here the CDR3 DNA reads TGTGCCACCAGCAGAGATCGGATTAGCAGATACACAGATACGCAGTATTTT. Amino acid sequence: CATSRDRISRYTDTQYF.

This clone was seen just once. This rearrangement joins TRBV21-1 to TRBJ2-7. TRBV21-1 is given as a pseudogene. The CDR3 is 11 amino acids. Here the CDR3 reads CASSSPYEQYF. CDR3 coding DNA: TGTGCCAGCAGCTCCCCCTACGAGCAGTACTTC.

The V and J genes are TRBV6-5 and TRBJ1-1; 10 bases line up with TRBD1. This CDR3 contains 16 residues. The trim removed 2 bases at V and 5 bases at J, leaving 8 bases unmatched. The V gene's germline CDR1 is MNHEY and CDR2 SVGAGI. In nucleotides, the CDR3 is TGTGCCAGCAGTTACCGGGACAGGGGAAGGGGGACTGAAGCTTTCTTT. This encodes CASSYRDRGRGTEAFF.

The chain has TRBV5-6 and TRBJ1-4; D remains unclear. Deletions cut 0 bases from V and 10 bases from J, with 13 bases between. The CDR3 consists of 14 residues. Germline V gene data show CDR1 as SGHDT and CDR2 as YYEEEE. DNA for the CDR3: TGTGCCAGCAGCTTGGCCCTGACCGGCGGAAAACTGTTTTTT. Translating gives CASSLALTGGKLFF.

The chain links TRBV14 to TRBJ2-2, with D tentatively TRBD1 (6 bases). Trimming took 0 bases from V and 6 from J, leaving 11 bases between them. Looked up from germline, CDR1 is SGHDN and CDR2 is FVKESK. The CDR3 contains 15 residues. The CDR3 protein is CASSQDTGWAGELFF. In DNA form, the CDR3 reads TGTGCCAGCAGCCAAGACACAGGGTGGGCCGGGGAGCTGTTTTTT.

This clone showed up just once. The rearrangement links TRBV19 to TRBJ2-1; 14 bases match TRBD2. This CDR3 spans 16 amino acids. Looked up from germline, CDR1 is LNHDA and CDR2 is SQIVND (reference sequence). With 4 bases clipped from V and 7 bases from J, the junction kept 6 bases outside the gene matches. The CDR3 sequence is CASSTRTSGRPNEQFF. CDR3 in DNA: TGTGCCAGTAGTACCAGGACTAGCGGGAGGCCTAATGAGCAGTTCTTC.

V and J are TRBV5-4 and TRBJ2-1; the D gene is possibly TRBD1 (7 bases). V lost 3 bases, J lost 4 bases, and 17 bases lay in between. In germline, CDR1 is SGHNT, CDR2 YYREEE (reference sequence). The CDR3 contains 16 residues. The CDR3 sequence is CASSSGGGTEYNEQFF. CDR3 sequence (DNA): TGTGCCAGCAGCTCTGGGGGCGGGACAGAATACAATGAGCAGTTCTTC.